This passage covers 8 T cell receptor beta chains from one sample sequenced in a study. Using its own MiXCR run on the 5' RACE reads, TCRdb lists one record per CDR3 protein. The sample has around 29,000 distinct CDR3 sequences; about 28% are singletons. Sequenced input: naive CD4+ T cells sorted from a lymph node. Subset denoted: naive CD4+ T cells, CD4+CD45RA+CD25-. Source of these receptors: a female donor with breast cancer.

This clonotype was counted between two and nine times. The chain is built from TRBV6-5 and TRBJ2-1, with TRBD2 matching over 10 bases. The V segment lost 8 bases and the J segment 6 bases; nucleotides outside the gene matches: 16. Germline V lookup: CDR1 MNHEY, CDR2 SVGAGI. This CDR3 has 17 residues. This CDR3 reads CASRAGPGLASSNEQFF. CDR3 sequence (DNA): TGTGCCAGCCGTGCGGGACCGGGACTAGCGTCTTCCAATGAGCAGTTCTTC.

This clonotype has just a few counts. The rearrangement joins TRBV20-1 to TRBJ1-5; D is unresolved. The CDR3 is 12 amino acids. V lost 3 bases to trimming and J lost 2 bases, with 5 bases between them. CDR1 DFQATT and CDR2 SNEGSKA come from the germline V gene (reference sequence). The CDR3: CSASRGNQPQHF. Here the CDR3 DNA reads TGCAGTGCTAGTCGGGGCAATCAGCCCCAGCATTTT.

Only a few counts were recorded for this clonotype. The chain's CDR3 is CASRTGDRDQSPLHF. The CDR3 nucleotides read TGTGCCAGCAGAACCGGGGACAGGGACCAGTCACCCCTCCACTTT. This chain joins TRBV7-9 and TRBJ1-6, with 9 bases that match TRBD1. Per the germline V gene, CDR1 is SEHNR and CDR2 is FQNEAQ (reference sequence). CDR3 length: 15 residues. The V segment lost 6 bases and the J segment 10 bases; nucleotides outside the gene matches: 10.

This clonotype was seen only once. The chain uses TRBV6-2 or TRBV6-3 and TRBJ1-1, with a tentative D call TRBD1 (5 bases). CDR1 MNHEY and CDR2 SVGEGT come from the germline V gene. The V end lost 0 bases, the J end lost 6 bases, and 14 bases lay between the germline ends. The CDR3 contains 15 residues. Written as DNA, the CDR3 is TGTGCCAGCAGTTACTCGGCGCGGGGGTCGCCTGAAGCTTTCTTT. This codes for CASSYSARGSPEAFF.

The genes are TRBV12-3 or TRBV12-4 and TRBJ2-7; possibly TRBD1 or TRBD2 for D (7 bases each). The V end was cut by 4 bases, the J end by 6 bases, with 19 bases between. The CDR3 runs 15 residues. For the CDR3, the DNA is TGTGCCAGCAGTTGGGAGGGACAGATGCTGAGCGAGCAGTACTTC. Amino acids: CASSWEGQMLSEQYF.

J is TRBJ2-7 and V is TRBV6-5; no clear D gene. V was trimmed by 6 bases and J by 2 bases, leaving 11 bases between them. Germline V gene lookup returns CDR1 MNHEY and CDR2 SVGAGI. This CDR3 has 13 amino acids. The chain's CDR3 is CASSLKRPYEQYF. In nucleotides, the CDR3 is TGTGCCAGCAGCTTGAAGAGGCCCTACGAGCAGTACTTC.

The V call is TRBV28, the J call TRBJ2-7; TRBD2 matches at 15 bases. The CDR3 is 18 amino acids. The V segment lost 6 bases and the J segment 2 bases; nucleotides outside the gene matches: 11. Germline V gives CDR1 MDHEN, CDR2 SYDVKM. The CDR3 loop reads CASRTPGLAGGFTYEQYF. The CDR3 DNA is TGTGCCAGCAGGACTCCGGGACTAGCGGGAGGTTTCACCTACGAGCAGTACTTC.

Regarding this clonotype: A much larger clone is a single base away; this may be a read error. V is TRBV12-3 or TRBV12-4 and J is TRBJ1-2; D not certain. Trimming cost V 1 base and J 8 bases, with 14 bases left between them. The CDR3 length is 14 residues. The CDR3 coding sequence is TGTGCCAGCAGTTTAGTGGGTCAACCTAGAGGCTACACCTTC. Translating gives CASSLVGQPRGYTF.